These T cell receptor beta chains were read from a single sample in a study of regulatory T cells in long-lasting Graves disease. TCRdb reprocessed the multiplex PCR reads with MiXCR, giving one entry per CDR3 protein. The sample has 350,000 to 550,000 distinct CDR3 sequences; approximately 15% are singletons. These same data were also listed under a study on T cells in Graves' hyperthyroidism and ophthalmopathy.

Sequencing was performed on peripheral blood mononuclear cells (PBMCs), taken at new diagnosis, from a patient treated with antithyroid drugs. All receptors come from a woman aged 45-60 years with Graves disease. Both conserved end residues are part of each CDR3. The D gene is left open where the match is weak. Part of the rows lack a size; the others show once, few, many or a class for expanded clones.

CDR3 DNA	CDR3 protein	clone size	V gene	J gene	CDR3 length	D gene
TGTGCTAGTGGCACTAGCGGGAGAACAGATACGCAGTATTTT	CASGTSGRTDTQYF	many	TRBV12-5	TRBJ2-3	14	TRBD2
TGTGCCATCAGGGCAGAAGGCAATCAGCCCCAGCATTTT	CAIRAEGNQPQHF	.	TRBV10-3	TRBJ1-5	13	.
TGTGCCAGCAGTCCGACCCCCGGGGACAGGGGGAATACTGAAGCTTTCTTT	CASSPTPGDRGNTEAFF	few	TRBV12-3/TRBV12-4	TRBJ1-1	17	TRBD1
TGTGCCAGCTCACCCGGGACGGCTAGCACAGATACGCAGTATTTT	CASSPGTASTDTQYF	many	TRBV18	TRBJ2-3	15	.
TGTGCCAGCAGCTTGTCGACAGGGGGATATAGCAATCAGCCCCAGCATTTT	CASSLSTGGYSNQPQHF	few	TRBV5-8	TRBJ1-5	17	TRBD1
TGTGCCAGCACGGGACTAGCGGGAGTTAGCACAGATACGCAGTATTTT	CASTGLAGVSTDTQYF	.	TRBV6-2/TRBV6-3	TRBJ2-3	16	TRBD2
TGTGCCAGCAGTTGGGTGGAAGGCTACACCTTC	CASSWVEGYTF	.	TRBV6-9	TRBJ1-2	11	.
TGTGCCAGCAGAGCCCGACAGTTTCAGCCCCAGCATTTT	CASRARQFQPQHF	few	TRBV2	TRBJ1-5	13	.
TGTGCCAGCTCACCAGGGGGCGGGAGAGGACTCGACGAGCAGTACTTC	CASSPGGGRGLDEQYF	.	TRBV18	TRBJ2-7	16	.
TGTGCCAGCAGTGAAGGCGGAATTTATGGCTACACCTTC	CASSEGGIYGYTF	many	TRBV2	TRBJ1-2	13	.
TGTGCCAGCAGTTACTCTCCTAGCGGGAAGGTCGATGAGCAGTTCTTC	CASSYSPSGKVDEQFF	many	TRBV6-2/TRBV6-3	TRBJ2-1	16	TRBD2
TGTGCCAGCAGTCGCTCTAGCGGCCTAAGGATCGGGGAGCTGTTTTTT	CASSRSSGLRIGELFF	few	TRBV7-2	TRBJ2-2	16	TRBD2
TGTGCCAGCAGCTTAGTCCGGACAGGGCCGCATGAGCAGTTCTTC	CASSLVRTGPHEQFF	many	TRBV7-9	TRBJ2-1	15	TRBD1
TGTGCCAGCAGCCGGGACAGCAATTCACCCCTCCACTTT	CASSRDSNSPLHF	many	TRBV5-5	TRBJ1-6	13	TRBD1
TGTGCCAGCAGCTACGACAAGCGGGAGGTATACGAGCAGTACTTC	CASSYDKREVYEQYF	many	TRBV7-2	TRBJ2-7	15	TRBD2
TGTGCCAGCAGTGACAGGGGGTCGAGCGGGTCACCCCTCCACTTT	CASSDRGSSGSPLHF	few	TRBV2	TRBJ1-6	15	TRBD1
TGTGCCAGCACCCTACTAGCGGGATTTCATGAGCAGTTCTTC	CASTLLAGFHEQFF	.	TRBV12-3/TRBV12-4	TRBJ2-1	14	TRBD2
TGTGCCAGCAGCCCAGGGGCAGCCAATGAGCAGTTCTTC	CASSPGAANEQFF	many	TRBV5-4	TRBJ2-1	13	.
TGTGCCAACGGACAGGGTCCCAATTCACCCCTCCACTTT	CANGQGPNSPLHF	.	TRBV2	TRBJ1-6	13	TRBD1
TGTGCCAGTAGTATAAACCTAGTAAACACCGGGGAGCTGTTTTTT	CASSINLVNTGELFF	many	TRBV19	TRBJ2-2	15	.
TGTGCCAGCAGGCATCCGGTGGCGTGGGACACCGGGGAGCTGTTTTTT	CASRHPVAWDTGELFF	few	TRBV28	TRBJ2-2	16	.
TGTGCCTGGAGTTTGGGGACAGGGAATGACAATGAGCAGTTCTTC	CAWSLGTGNDNEQFF	many	TRBV30	TRBJ2-1	15	TRBD1
TGCAGTGCTAGAGATAGGGGTAGGAATCAGCCCCAGCATTTT	CSARDRGRNQPQHF	.	TRBV20-1	TRBJ1-5	14	.
TGCGCCAGCAGCTTGGTTGTCACTCACCCCCTCAATGAGCAGTTCTTC	CASSLVVTHPLNEQFF	many	TRBV5-1	TRBJ2-1	16	.
TGTGCCAGCAGCCCGTCCCCGGGACAGGCGTCCTCTGGGGCCAACGTCCTGACTTTC	CASSPSPGQASSGANVLTF	.	TRBV7-3	TRBJ2-6	19	TRBD1
TGCAGTGCTACAGACCGCGGCCAAGAGACCCAGTACTTC	CSATDRGQETQYF	many	TRBV20-1	TRBJ2-5	13	.
TGTGCCAGCAGCCCCCGAGGGGTGCCGGGACTAGCGGGAGGCACCCAATCCTACGAGCAGTACTTC	CASSPRGVPGLAGGTQSYEQYF	.	TRBV4-2	TRBJ2-7	22	TRBD2
TGTGCCAGCCCGGACAAGGGCGAAAAACTGTTTTTT	CASPDKGEKLFF	.	TRBV6-2/TRBV6-3	TRBJ1-4	12	.
TGTGCCACTCAGTCCCGGGTCTCCTACAATGAGCAGTTCTTC	CATQSRVSYNEQFF	.	TRBV19	TRBJ2-1	14	.
TGTGCCAGCTCACCCTCAGGACTAGCGGGAGGGACGGAGACCCAGTACTTC	CASSPSGLAGGTETQYF	once	TRBV18	TRBJ2-5	17	TRBD2
TGCGCCAGCAGCCTACAGGGAAGCGTCCATGAAAAACTGTTTTTT	CASSLQGSVHEKLFF	many	TRBV5-1	TRBJ1-4	15	.
TGTGCTAGTGGTTTGGTAGGGGGCACTGAAGCTTTCTTT	CASGLVGGTEAFF	many	TRBV12-5	TRBJ1-1	13	.
TGTGCCAGCAGTTACGGAGGAAGACAAGAGACCCAGTACTTC	CASSYGGRQETQYF	many	TRBV6-4	TRBJ2-5	14	.
TGTGCCAGCAGCCCTCCCAACTCCTACAATGAGCAGTTCTTC	CASSPPNSYNEQFF	few	TRBV6-1	TRBJ2-1	14	.
TGTGCCAGCAGCCAATCGGATCCAGGGTTGCACACCTTC	CASSQSDPGLHTF	many	TRBV16	TRBJ1-2	13	.
TGTGCCAGCAGCTTTAGCGGGGGCCGTCGCACAGATACGCAGTATTTT	CASSFSGGRRTDTQYF	.	TRBV2	TRBJ2-3	16	TRBD2
TGTGCCAGCAGTTATACAGGGTTGAACGGCTACACCTTC	CASSYTGLNGYTF	many	TRBV27	TRBJ1-2	13	.
TGCGCCAGCAGCTCGGGTGGGACAGGGCAAGTTAGTAGAAGCACTGAAGCTTTCTTT	CASSSGGTGQVSRSTEAFF	.	TRBV5-1	TRBJ1-1	19	TRBD1
TGTGCCAGCAGCCAAGAATTCAGGGATGAAAAACTGTTTTTT	CASSQEFRDEKLFF	many	TRBV3-1	TRBJ1-4	14	.
TGTGCCAGCAGCCAAGGGGCAGGGGCCTTCTACGAGCAGTACTTC	CASSQGAGAFYEQYF	many	TRBV3-1	TRBJ2-7	15	.
TGTGCCAGTAAAGTGGTCACCGGGGAGCTGTTTTTT	CASKVVTGELFF	.	TRBV19	TRBJ2-2	12	.
TGTGCCAGCAGTATGATAACAGGGAAGCCCCAGCATTTT	CASSMITGKPQHF	many	TRBV6-1	TRBJ1-5	13	.
TGTGCCAGCAGCCCTAGACCGGGACAGGGGGTATTCGGCAATCAGCCCCAGCATTTT	CASSPRPGQGVFGNQPQHF	.	TRBV7-8	TRBJ1-5	19	TRBD1
TGTGCCAGCAGCTATAGCGGGAGGGCTGGGGGTGAGCAGTTCTTC	CASSYSGRAGGEQFF	many	TRBV7-2	TRBJ2-1	15	TRBD2
TGTGCCAGCAGCTCCGGGTCGACCCAGTACTTC	CASSSGSTQYF	many	TRBV7-3	TRBJ2-5	11	.
TGCGCCAGCAGCCAAAATCAGGTCGCCATCCAAGAGACCCAGTACTTC	CASSQNQVAIQETQYF	.	TRBV4-1	TRBJ2-5	16	.
TGCGCCAGCAGCCAGAGTCCGGGCTGGGCCTACGAGCAGTACTTC	CASSQSPGWAYEQYF	few	TRBV4-1	TRBJ2-7	15	.
TGTGCCAGCAGCTTCCGGACAGGGCAAACCATTAATTCACCCCTCCACTTT	CASSFRTGQTINSPLHF	.	TRBV13	TRBJ1-6	17	TRBD1
TGTGCCAGCAGCTTACTTGGGGCCAATGAGCAGTTCTTC	CASSLLGANEQFF	.	TRBV7-3	TRBJ2-1	13	.
TGCAGTGCTGAGGGACCTGCTGGTACAGATACGCAGTATTTT	CSAEGPAGTDTQYF	many	TRBV20-1	TRBJ2-3	14	.
TGTGCCAGCAGTTACTTGCATGGGACCGAGACGGACGAGCAGTACTTC	CASSYLHGTETDEQYF	few	TRBV6-2/TRBV6-3	TRBJ2-7	16	.
TGTGCCAGCAGCCCGAGGGGCAGTCCCCACACCGGGGAGCTGTTTTTT	CASSPRGSPHTGELFF	many	TRBV7-9	TRBJ2-2	16	.
TGTGCCACCAGCGAGGGACAGGGTCGTGAAAAACTGTTTTTT	CATSEGQGREKLFF	.	TRBV15	TRBJ1-4	14	TRBD1
TGTGCCAGCAGCTTAACGGATAGGGCTTCCGAGCAGTACTTC	CASSLTDRASEQYF	many	TRBV7-8	TRBJ2-7	14	.
TGTGCCAGCAGTGATGACTTATTCACCGGGGAGCTGTTTTTT	CASSDDLFTGELFF	.	TRBV9	TRBJ2-2	14	.
TGTGCCAGCAGTCAATGGGACAGGGGGTATGGCTACACCTTC	CASSQWDRGYGYTF	many	TRBV28	TRBJ1-2	14	TRBD1
TGTGCCACCCGGACTAGCGGGAGAGAGACCCAGTACTTC	CATRTSGRETQYF	many	TRBV30	TRBJ2-5	13	TRBD2